Each of the 32 T cell receptor beta chains below was sequenced from the same sample in a study of STAT5B mutations in CD4+ large granular lymphocyte leukemia. The assay was immunoSEQ multiplex PCR, and TCRdb's table has in-frame clones only and misses some. This table has nearly 30,000 clones, around four fifths appearing once. What was sequenced was CD4+ T cells from blood buffy coats. These receptors were collected from a human donor in good health.

The gene calls are TRBV9 and TRBJ2-3; D not resolved. The CDR3 length is 13 residues. The V end lost 0 bases, the J end lost 4 bases, and 6 bases lay between the germline ends. The V gene's germline CDR1 is SGDLS and CDR2 YYNGEE. DNA for the CDR3: TGTGCCAGCAGCGTAGACCAGCCAGATACGCAGTATTTT. Protein product: CASSVDQPDTQYF. Combining the CDR3 with reference TRBV9 and TRBJ2-3 gives the whole variable domain DSGVTQTPKHLITATGQRVTLRCSPRSGDLSVYWYQQSLDQGLQFLIQYYNGEERAKGNILERFSAQQFPDLHSELNLSSLELGDSALYFCASSVDQPDTQYFGPGTRLTVL.

The CDR3 nucleotides read TGTGCCAGCAGCTTAGCTCCATTACAGGGAGATGACGAGCAGTACTTC. Amino acids: CASSLAPLQGDDEQYF. The chain links TRBV7-9 to TRBJ2-7, with D possibly matching TRBD1 (6 bases). This CDR3 spans 16 amino acids. V was trimmed by 0 bases and J by 5 bases, leaving 17 bases between them. CDR1 and CDR2 from the germline V gene are SEHNR and FQNEAQ (reference sequence).

V gene TRBV6-5 combines with J gene TRBJ1-4; 9 bases are shared with TRBD1. From germline, CDR1 is MNHEY and CDR2 SVGAGI. There are 16 residues in the CDR3. With 3 bases clipped from V and 3 bases from J, the junction kept 5 bases outside the gene matches. For the CDR3, the DNA is TGTGCCAGCAGTTATCGGACAGGGGCGGCTAATGAAAAACTGTTTTTT. As protein: CASSYRTGAANEKLFF.

CDR3 amino acids: CASSPPPGQGARDTQYF. DNA for the CDR3: TGTGCCAGCTCACCACCCCCGGGACAGGGGGCAAGAGATACGCAGTATTTT. V and J are TRBV18 and TRBJ2-3; TRBD1 matches 12 bases. CDR3 length: 17 amino acids. Germline-derived CDR1 and CDR2 are KGHSH and LQKENI. J gave up 5 bases and V 0 bases, and 6 bases lay outside the gene matches. Combining the CDR3 with reference TRBV18 and TRBJ2-3 gives the whole variable domain NAGVMQNPRHLVRRRGQEARLRCSPMKGHSHVYWYRQLPEEGLKFMVYLQKENIIDESGMPKERFSAEFPKEGPSILRIQQVVRGDSAAYFCASSPPPGQGARDTQYFGPGTRLTVL.

The chain joins TRBV5-1 to TRBJ2-6; D is uncertain. This CDR3 contains 14 residues. Germline V CDR1 and CDR2: SGHRS, YFSETQ. V was cut by 4 bases and J by 0 bases, with 5 bases left in between. CDR3 bases: TGCGCCAGCAGCGGTGTCTCTGGGGCCAACGTCCTGACTTTC. Protein: CASSGVSGANVLTF.

This chain joins TRBV29-1 and TRBJ1-1; D remains ambiguous. Germline CDR1 reads SQVTM; CDR2 reads ANQGSEA. This CDR3 region has 13 residues. The ends were cut back, 5 bases at V and 1 base at J, with 11 bases in the middle. The CDR3 DNA reads as TGCAGCGTTCATGGCCGGGCGAACACTGAAGCTTTCTTT. Protein: CSVHGRANTEAFF.

The chain employs TRBV4-3 and TRBJ2-3; TRBD2 matches 12 bases. The V and J ends lost 4 bases and 6 bases, in that order; junction bases with no gene match: 8. Germline V gene lookup returns CDR1 LGHNA and CDR2 YSLEER. The CDR3 contains 16 residues. The CDR3 loop reads CASSPASGGASDTQYF. CDR3 DNA: TGCGCCAGCAGCCCGGCTAGCGGGGGGGCTTCGGATACGCAGTATTTT.

The chain combines TRBV7-8 with TRBJ2-5, with 9 bases identical to TRBD2. The CDR3 sequence is 16 residues long. Unmatched junction bases numbered 6, after V lost 0 bases and J lost 4 bases. Germline CDR1 is SGHVS and CDR2 is FQNEAQ. The CDR3 DNA sequence: TGTGCCAGCAGCTTAGCTCGGCTAGCGGGGAGAGAGACCCAGTACTTC. As protein: CASSLARLAGRETQYF.

The rearrangement joins TRBV7-9 to TRBJ2-7; D is ambiguous. The CDR3 covers 11 residues. Germline CDR1 and CDR2: SEHNR and FQNEAQ (reference sequence). Trimming pared 0 bases from V and 6 bases from J, leaving 3 bases between. CDR3 residues: CASSLAGEQYF. CDR3 coding DNA: TGTGCCAGCAGCTTAGCGGGCGAGCAGTACTTC.

Written as DNA, the CDR3 is TGTGCCAGCAGTTACTCCGGTTTTTCCTACGAGCAGTACTTC. It translates to CASSYSGFSYEQYF. The J gene is TRBJ2-7, the V gene TRBV6-5, with D hard to call. This CDR3 contains 14 residues. The ends were cut back, 0 bases at V and 1 base at J, with 7 bases in the middle. Germline V lookup: CDR1 MNHEY, CDR2 SVGAGI.

V gene TRBV7-2 combines with J gene TRBJ2-3, with D unclear. Per germline, CDR1 SGHTA and CDR2 FQGNSA. The germline V and J ends were trimmed by 1 base and 2 bases, with 4 bases remaining between them. The CDR3 length is 13 residues. The CDR3 here is CASSLGHTDTQYF. CDR3 nucleotides: TGTGCCAGCAGCTTAGGGCACACAGATACGCAGTATTTT. Full variable domain (missing parts from reference TRBV7-2 and TRBJ2-3): GAGVSQSPSNKVTEKGKDVELRCDPISGHTALYWYRQSLGQGLEFLIYFQGNSAPDKSGLPSDRFSAERTGGSVSTLTIQRTQQEDSAVYLCASSLGHTDTQYFGPGTRLTVL.

The J gene is TRBJ1-4, the V gene TRBV5-1; tentatively, D is TRBD1 (6 bases). Germline values: CDR1 SGHRS, CDR2 YFSETQ. Trimming stripped 4 bases from V and 7 bases from J, with 17 bases between. CDR3 length: 15 amino acids. CDR3 nucleotides: TGCGCCAGCAGCGCACAGGGTACGAGCGGTGAAAAACTGTTTTTT. It yields the protein CASSAQGTSGEKLFF. The full variable domain, its missing parts supplied by reference TRBV5-1 and TRBJ1-4, is KAGVTQTPRYLIKTRGQQVTLSCSPISGHRSVSWYQQTPGQGLQFLFEYFSETQRNKGNFPGRFSGRQFSNSRSEMNVSTLELGDSALYLCASSAQGTSGEKLFFGSGTQLSVL.

The V call is TRBV7-2, the J call TRBJ2-3; 8 positions match TRBD2. V was pared by 4 bases and J by 0 bases, with 15 bases of the junction left unmatched. This CDR3 contains 19 residues. Germline V gene lookup returns CDR1 SGHTA and CDR2 FQGNSA. CDR3 DNA: TGTGCCAGCAGCTCTCCCCCGGCGGGGGGAACCCCTAGCACAGATACGCAGTATTTT. It codes for CASSSPPAGGTPSTDTQYF.

The chain combines TRBV19 with TRBJ2-3; a weak D match, TRBD2 (6 bases). Germline V gene lookup returns CDR1 LNHDA and CDR2 SQIVND (reference sequence). The CDR3 contains 14 residues. Trimming cost V 5 bases and J 1 base, with 10 bases left between them. Here the CDR3 reads CASSPGLGTDTQYF. CDR3 DNA sequence: TGTGCCAGTAGTCCGGGACTTGGCACAGATACGCAGTATTTT.

The chain is built from TRBV28 and TRBJ1-2, with 12 nucleotides matching TRBD1. This CDR3 is built from 18 residues. The trim removed 4 bases at V and 6 bases at J, leaving 15 bases unmatched. From germline, CDR1 is MDHEN and CDR2 SYDVKM. The CDR3 DNA is TGTGCCAGCAGTTCCCCCGGGACAGGGGGCGCTAGGGGGGATGGCTACACCTTC. This codes for CASSSPGTGGARGDGYTF.

A few counts support this clone. The gene calls are TRBV9 and TRBJ2-7, with D perhaps TRBD1 or TRBD2 (5 bases each). Deletions cut 4 bases from V and 3 bases from J, with 14 bases between. The CDR3 totals 14 residues. Germline CDR1 SGDLS, CDR2 YYNGEE. CDR3 coding DNA: TGTGCCAGCAGCCCGAGTCCAGGGAGCTACGAGCAGTACGTC. It translates to CASSPSPGSYEQYV.

This rearrangement joins TRBV7-2 to TRBJ1-5, with TRBD1 matching over 7 bases. The V and J ends lost 5 bases and 0 bases, in that order; junction bases with no gene match: 16. The CDR3 sequence is 19 residues long. Germline V CDR1 and CDR2: SGHTA, FQGNSA. DNA of the CDR3: TGTGCCAGCAGCCCCCATATAGGGGGCCTTCTATATAGCAATCAGCCCCAGCATTTT. Translation gives CASSPHIGGLLYSNQPQHF.

The chain couples TRBV5-5 to TRBJ2-1; no definite D call. With 6 bases removed from V and 6 bases from J, the gap between germline ends came to 13 bases. There are 13 residues in the CDR3. Germline V gene sequence: CDR1 SGHKS, CDR2 YYEKEE (reference sequence). The CDR3 spells CASTPVGFNEQFF. The CDR3 DNA reads TGTGCCAGCACCCCGGTAGGGTTCAATGAGCAGTTCTTC.

This clone was observed a single time. The chain joins TRBV7-2 to TRBJ2-3; 11 bases line up with TRBD1. The V and J ends lost 0 bases and 3 bases, in that order; junction bases with no gene match: 2. Germline V CDR1 and CDR2: SGHTA, FQGNSA. The CDR3 loop spans 16 amino acids. DNA of the CDR3: TGTGCCAGCAGCTTAGCTGGGACAGGGGGTACAGATACGCAGTATTTT. This codes for CASSLAGTGGTDTQYF.

This clone was counted a few times. J is TRBJ1-5 and V is TRBV19; no definite D call. This CDR3 is built from 13 residues. Germline V gene data show CDR1 as LNHDA and CDR2 as SQIVND (reference sequence). With 3 bases removed from V and 4 bases from J, the gap between germline ends came to 7 bases. CDR3 nucleotide sequence: TGTGCCAGTAGTATGTCAATGAATCAGCCCCAGCATTTT. Translation gives CASSMSMNQPQHF.

The rearrangement joins TRBV6-1 to TRBJ1-4; D is uncertain. Germline values: CDR1 MNHNS, CDR2 SASEGT. This CDR3 comprises 15 residues. Trimming left V 1 base short and J 8 bases short, with 14 bases between. CDR3 amino acids: CASSEVPGKGEKLFF. CDR3 sequence (DNA): TGTGCCAGCAGTGAAGTGCCCGGGAAAGGAGAAAAACTGTTTTTT.

The chain joins TRBV6-5 to TRBJ1-1, with D possibly TRBD1 on 5 matching bases. The V gene lost 0 bases and the J gene lost 7 bases, with 12 bases spanning the gap. The germline V gene has CDR1 MNHEY and CDR2 SVGAGI. CDR3 size: 14 residues. The CDR3, as DNA: TGTGCCAGCAGTTACTCGAGCAGGGTTGATGAAGCTTTCTTT. Its protein product is CASSYSSRVDEAFF.

The table lists this clone with a few counts. The CDR3 sequence: CASNVDRDRYEQYV. The CDR3 DNA follows: TGTGCCAGCAATGTTGACAGGGATCGCTACGAGCAGTACGTC. The V and J genes are TRBV6-1 and TRBJ2-7, with 7 bases matching TRBD1. Germline V gene data show CDR1 as MNHNS and CDR2 as SASEGT. V dropped 7 bases and J dropped 3; count of bases not matched to a gene: 9. This CDR3 has 14 residues.

In this sample, this clone turned up once. The gene calls are TRBV5-1 and TRBJ2-7, with 15 positions matching TRBD2. Unmatched junction bases numbered 14, after V lost 7 bases and J lost 6 bases. This CDR3 contains 17 residues. Germline loops: CDR1 SGHRS, CDR2 YFSETQ. The CDR3 DNA follows: TGCGCCAGCCGTCCTGGGACTAGCGGGGGGTATCGGCTCGAGCAGTACTTC. Its protein product is CASRPGTSGGYRLEQYF. Full variable domain (outside the CDR3, taken from reference TRBV5-1 and TRBJ2-7): KAGVTQTPRYLIKTRGQQVTLSCSPISGHRSVSWYQQTPGQGLQFLFEYFSETQRNKGNFPGRFSGRQFSNSRSEMNVSTLELGDSALYLCASRPGTSGGYRLEQYFGPGTRLTVT.

The V call is TRBV10-1, the J call TRBJ1-6; D perhaps matches TRBD1 (5 bases). This CDR3 comprises 13 residues. Germline CDR1 is WNHNN and CDR2 is SYGVQD (reference sequence). V lost 2 bases and J 8 bases, leaving 7 bases between the germline ends. The CDR3 sequence is CASSEQQDSPLHF. The DNA for the CDR3 is TGCGCCAGCAGTGAGCAACAGGATTCACCCCTCCACTTT.

The V gene is TRBV5-1, the J gene TRBJ2-2; 7 bases are a match to TRBD1. Trimming removed 5 bases from V and 7 bases from J; junction bases left unmatched: 8. Germline lookup yields CDR1 SGHRS and CDR2 YFSETQ. The CDR3 totals 14 residues. The CDR3 loop reads CASSSDRVYGELFF. As DNA, the CDR3 is TGCGCCAGCAGTTCAGACAGGGTGTACGGGGAGCTGTTTTTT.

The V and J genes are TRBV4-3 and TRBJ2-3; no clear D. The V and J ends lost 3 bases and 0 bases respectively, with 7 bases between them. The germline CDR1 and CDR2 sequences are LGHNA and YSLEER. There are 14 residues in the CDR3. CDR3 nucleotide sequence: TGCGCCAGCAGCCAGCCCGGGAGCACAGATACGCAGTATTTT. Protein: CASSQPGSTDTQYF.

This sequence joins TRBV7-2 and TRBJ2-7; D gene unclear. V was clipped by 8 bases and J by 2 bases, with 13 bases between them. This CDR3 spans 13 amino acids. Germline V gene data show CDR1 as SGHTA and CDR2 as FQGNSA. CDR3: CASSGPNPYEQYF. The CDR3 DNA is TGTGCCAGCTCTGGCCCAAACCCCTACGAGCAGTACTTC.

The V and J genes are TRBV27 and TRBJ2-7; TRBD1 matches 8 bases. J lost 3 bases, V lost 4 bases, and 5 bases had no gene match. Looked up from germline, CDR1 is MNHEY and CDR2 is SMNVEV (reference sequence). The CDR3 loop spans 14 amino acids. The CDR3 spells CASSSTGGRYEQYF. CDR3 nucleotides: TGTGCCAGCAGTTCTACAGGGGGACGCTACGAGCAGTACTTC.

The chain combines TRBV4-3 with TRBJ2-2; either TRBD1 or TRBD2 may fit D (6 bases each). The CDR3 is 14 amino acids. Looked up from germline, CDR1 is LGHNA and CDR2 is YSLEER. Trimming removed 1 base at V and 7 bases at J, with 10 bases between. The CDR3 reads CASSQGGAGGELFF. The CDR3 region has the DNA TGCGCCAGCAGCCAAGGGGGGGCCGGCGGGGAGCTGTTTTTT.

The chain joins TRBV7-2 to TRBJ1-6, with D hard to call. Germline V gene sequence: CDR1 SGHTA, CDR2 FQGNSA. V was cut by 1 base and J by 0 bases, with 13 bases left in between. This CDR3 region has 18 residues. CDR3 coding DNA: TGTGCCAGCAGCTTAGGAGGGTGGGATCGCTCCTATAATTCACCCCTCCACTTT. Translated: CASSLGGWDRSYNSPLHF.

The CDR3, as DNA: TGCGCCAGCAGCCCGCAGGGGGTTGGGGTCAAAAACATTCAGTACTTC. Protein sequence: CASSPQGVGVKNIQYF. The rearrangement links TRBV4-1 to TRBJ2-4; 7 positions match TRBD1. The V gene's germline CDR1 is MGHRA and CDR2 YSYEKL. V gave up 4 bases and J gave up 3 bases; unmatched junction bases: 9. The CDR3 is made up of 16 amino acids.